Presented here are 15 T cell receptor beta chains from one specimen sequenced in a study of T cell responses to AZD1222 COVID-19 vaccine. This table comes from immunoSEQ multiplex PCR, and its TCRdb copy is limited to in-frame clones, with some not included. The sample gives tens of thousands of clones, 80% to 90% of which show up once; 10% is in the top ten. Sequencing was performed on peripheral blood, taken on day 0 of MenACWY control vaccination. The receptor source for this set is an adult in good health.

The chain carries TRBV11-3 and TRBJ2-1, with 7 bases matching TRBD1. The J segment lost 5 bases and the V segment lost 4 bases, leaving 5 bases of the junction unmatched. This CDR3 has 14 amino acids. Germline CDR1 is SGHNT and CDR2 is YENEEA. The CDR3 DNA is TGTGCCAGCAGCTCCGGACAGGTGAACAATGAGCAGTTCTTC. Translated: CASSSGQVNNEQFF.

V gene TRBV2 combines with J gene TRBJ1-6; 9 bases line up with TRBD1. The CDR3 length is 13 residues. Germline loops: CDR1 SNHLY, CDR2 FYNNEI. The ends lost 8 bases at V and 7 bases at J; junction bases unmatched: 3. The CDR3 DNA reads TGTGCCAGCCGACAGGGGGGGAATTCACCCCTCCACTTT. It encodes CASRQGGNSPLHF.

This clone appeared a few times. The gene calls are TRBV7-3 and TRBJ2-1; 7 bases agree with TRBD2. Germline CDR1 SGHTA, CDR2 FQGTGA. CDR3 length equals 19 residues. Trimming cost V 5 bases and J 5 bases; bases outside gene matches: 21. The CDR3 spells CASSPRRRAGVPGDNEQFF. In DNA form, the CDR3 reads TGTGCCAGCAGCCCCCGGAGGAGGGCGGGGGTTCCGGGGGACAATGAGCAGTTCTTC.

This clone came up once. V usage is TRBV15 and J usage is TRBJ1-4, with D perhaps TRBD1 (5 bases). The germline V gene encodes CDR1 LNHNV and CDR2 YYDKDF (reference sequence). This CDR3 contains 16 residues. V gave up 0 bases and J gave up 2 bases, with 10 bases separating them. The CDR3 sequence is CATSRDRGGTNEKLFF. The CDR3 DNA is TGTGCCACCAGCAGAGATCGTGGGGGGACTAATGAAAAACTGTTTTTT. Looking up the rest from reference TRBV15 and TRBJ1-4 gives the full variable domain: DAMVIQNPRYQVTQFGKPVTLSCSQTLNHNVMYWYQQKSSQAPKLLFHYYDKDFNNEADTPDNFQSRRPNTSFCFLDIRSPGLGDTAMYLCATSRDRGGTNEKLFFGSGTQLSVL.

The chain couples TRBV5-1 to TRBJ2-2, with a possible D match to TRBD2 (6 bases). The V gene lost 3 bases and the J gene lost 6 bases, with 12 bases spanning the gap. From germline, CDR1 is SGHRS and CDR2 YFSETQ. This CDR3 region has 14 residues. CDR3 sequence (DNA): TGCGCCAGCAGCTATGTGGGGGGTCCCGGGGAGCTGTTTTTT. Translation: CASSYVGGPGELFF. The variable domain in full, completed from reference TRBV5-1 and TRBJ2-2, reads KAGVTQTPRYLIKTRGQQVTLSCSPISGHRSVSWYQQTPGQGLQFLFEYFSETQRNKGNFPGRFSGRQFSNSRSEMNVSTLELGDSALYLCASSYVGGPGELFFGEGSRLTVL.

Regarding this clone: Mismatch with germline at one junction end may stem from a read error. The chain couples TRBV9 to TRBJ1-3; D is ambiguous. From germline, CDR1 is SGDLS and CDR2 YYNGEE. The CDR3 runs to 13 residues. CDR3 bases: TGTGCCAGCAGCCCTAGCCCCATACACACCGTATATTTT. Protein product: CASSPSPIHTVYF. The whole variable domain, remainder taken from reference TRBV9 and TRBJ1-3, is DSGVTQTPKHLITATGQRVTLRCSPRSGDLSVYWYQQSLDQGLQFLIQYYNGEERAKGNILERFSAQQFPDLHSELNLSSLELGDSALYFCASSPSPIHTVYFGEGSWLTVV.

The CDR3 spells CASSWGSGRNTGELFF. CDR3 coding DNA: TGTGCCAGCAGCTGGGGTTCGGGACGGAACACCGGGGAGCTGTTTTTT. The rearrangement joins TRBV5-5 to TRBJ2-2, with D perhaps matching TRBD1 or TRBD2 (5 bases each). Germline V CDR1 and CDR2: SGHKS, YYEKEE (reference sequence). Trimming removed 3 bases from V and 1 base from J, with 13 bases in between. The CDR3 consists of 16 residues.

Here the CDR3 reads CASSLKQRYSYEQYF. The CDR3 DNA reads TGTGCCAGCAGCTTGAAACAGAGATATTCCTACGAGCAGTACTTC. The V call is TRBV5-6, the J call TRBJ2-7; D ambiguous. V lost 1 base, J lost 1 base, and 12 bases lay in between. The CDR3 is 15 residues long. Per germline, CDR1 SGHDT and CDR2 YYEEEE.

This clone was recorded only once. This chain joins TRBV5-1 and TRBJ2-7, with D tentatively TRBD1 (6 bases). Germline lookup yields CDR1 SGHRS and CDR2 YFSETQ. This CDR3 spans 13 amino acids. The germline V and J ends were trimmed by 4 bases and 7 bases, with 15 bases remaining between them. The CDR3 DNA follows: TGCGCCAGCAGCCGGATCTCTCAGGGGGAGCAGTACTTC. Translated, it gives CASSRISQGEQYF.

This clone has more than one count but fewer than ten. The V gene is TRBV12-3 or TRBV12-4, the J gene TRBJ1-2; D remains unclear. V was clipped by 3 bases and J by 14 bases, with 16 bases between them. The CDR3 is 12 residues long. CDR3 protein: CASSFSHPYITF. CDR3 in DNA: TGTGCCAGCAGTTTCTCCCACCCGTATATTACCTTC.

V usage is TRBV29-1 and J usage is TRBJ2-2; 11 bases agree with TRBD2. The J segment lost 10 bases and the V segment lost 6 bases, leaving 13 bases of the junction unmatched. In germline, CDR1 is SQVTM, CDR2 ANQGSEA. This CDR3 is 15 amino acids long. The CDR3 sequence is CSVSSALAGGEELFF. Written as DNA, the CDR3 is TGCAGCGTATCATCTGCTTTAGCGGGGGGGGAGGAGCTGTTTTTT.

The chain carries TRBV6-2 or TRBV6-3 and TRBJ1-1; D is unresolved. V was pared by 2 bases and J by 4 bases, with 14 bases between. CDR3 length: 15 residues. Germline CDR1 and CDR2: MNHEY and SVGEGT. The CDR3 loop reads CASSYPVGDVTEAFF. CDR3 in DNA: TGTGCCAGCAGTTACCCGGTTGGGGATGTCACTGAAGCTTTCTTT.

This chain joins TRBV6-4 and TRBJ2-5; D is uncertain. The V end was cut by 5 bases, the J end by 5 bases, with 12 bases between. Germline V gene lookup returns CDR1 MRHNA and CDR2 SNTAGT. There are 13 residues in the CDR3. The CDR3 here is CASSRDLWETQYF. CDR3 DNA sequence: TGTGCCAGCAGTAGGGATCTATGGGAGACCCAGTACTTC.

For the CDR3, the DNA is TGTGCCAGTAGTGACGACAGCGGTGTAGGGGAAAAACTGTTTTTT. The encoded protein is CASSDDSGVGEKLFF. The gene calls are TRBV19 and TRBJ1-4, with D tentatively TRBD1 (5 bases). CDR1 is LNHDA and CDR2 is SQIVND in the germline V gene (reference sequence). Between the trimmed V and J ends, which lost 5 bases and 8 bases, there was a span of 18 bases. The length of the CDR3 is 15 residues. Looking up the rest from reference TRBV19 and TRBJ1-4 gives the full variable domain: DGGITQSPKYLFRKEGQNVTLSCEQNLNHDAMYWYRQDPGQGLRLIYYSQIVNDFQKGDIAEGYSVSREKKESFPLTVTSAQKNPTAFYLCASSDDSGVGEKLFFGSGTQLSVL.

This clone was detected once. This chain links TRBV28 with TRBJ1-2, with unresolved D. V was cut by 5 bases and J by 8 bases, with 15 bases left in between. This CDR3 is 13 amino acids long. Per the germline V gene, CDR1 is MDHEN and CDR2 is SYDVKM. Written as DNA, the CDR3 is TGTGCCAGCAGTGCAGATTACCTCAGGGGCTACACCTTC. It yields the protein CASSADYLRGYTF.